This entry concerns a single TCR beta chain. Produced via immunoSEQ multiplex PCR; TCRdb's table is partial and in-frame only. The repertoire includes approximately 300,000 clones, 86% of them detected once, and 1.5% to 2.5% sits in the top ten. This record comes from a study of Ad26.COV2.S vaccination and SARS-CoV-2 variants. The CDR3 extends over 13 amino acids. V lost 8 bases, J lost 0 bases, and 11 bases lay in between. Germline-derived CDR1 and CDR2 are GTSNPN and SVGIG (reference sequence). The treatment was: about 20 received Ad26.COV2.S at low or high dose, single or two shots; about 5 received placebo; per-sample allocation not given. Vaccine and placebo recipients were sampled on day 63 after the first injection.

The chain carries TRBV30 and TRBJ1-3; TRBD1 might be the D (5 bases). The clonotype comes from a person between 18 and 65 years old who received the Ad26.COV2.S COVID-19 vaccine or a placebo. Sample: peripheral blood, taken in a trial of Ad26.COV2.S vaccine versus placebo. CDR3 sequence (DNA): TGTGCCGACGACAGCCACTCTGGAAACACCATATATTTT. It specifies CADDSHSGNTIYF.